This note documents a single T cell receptor (beta chain) sequence. Its antigen remains unknown. This entry is derived from a study of cytomegalovirus exposure and HLA in healthy donors. Study results and caveats: The authors assumed roughly uniform sequencing depth across donors for presence/absence analyses.

Germline V gives CDR1 SEHNR, CDR2 FQNEAQ (reference sequence). V lost 2 bases and J lost 4; bases outside the gene matches: 6. CDR3 length: 15 residues. The study ran its PCR with 60 Vbeta and 13 Jbeta primers. Only in-frame clones appear in the TCRdb table, and some are missing; sequencing was by immunoSEQ multiplex PCR. The sample includes roughly 70,000 clones, roughly 79% of them seen just once. Sequences were obtained from PBMCs. The V call is TRBV7-9, the J call TRBJ1-2, with TRBD1 matching over 8 bases. The clonotype originates from a man aged 45-65 years in good health and CMV-seronegative. The CDR3 sequence is CASSLRTGPSYGYTF. CDR3 nucleotide sequence: TGTGCCAGCAGCTTAAGGACAGGGCCAAGCTATGGCTACACCTTC.